This entry lists 26 T cell receptor beta chains sequenced from one sample in a study of blood T cell repertoires in COVID-19. Profiled with immunoSEQ multiplex PCR; TCRdb holds only in-frame clones, not every one. The table has 70,000 to 95,000 clones, about four fifths seen once. Sequencing was performed on peripheral blood. Source of these receptors: a woman between 35 and 50 years old with active or convalescent COVID-19.

The chain is built from TRBV18 and TRBJ1-2, with TRBD1 identical over 10 bases. V shed 4 bases and J 4 bases; nucleotides not matched to a gene: 12. CDR3 size: 17 residues. Germline CDR1 is KGHSH and CDR2 is LQKENI. The CDR3 loop is CASSLSFGTGATYGYTF. The CDR3 DNA is TGTGCCAGCTCACTCAGCTTTGGGACAGGGGCTACCTATGGCTACACCTTC.

A single count supports this clone. V usage is TRBV6-1 and J usage is TRBJ1-1; D not resolved. V shed 2 bases and J shed 4 bases, with 17 bases lying between them. This CDR3 is built from 16 residues. The germline gives CDR1 MNHNS, CDR2 SASEGT. CDR3 sequence: CASSEFGNPLGTEAFF. The CDR3 DNA reads as TGTGCCAGCAGTGAATTCGGGAACCCACTGGGCACTGAAGCTTTCTTT.

This clone was found once. The chain employs TRBV18 and TRBJ1-2; no firm D call. CDR3 length: 13 residues. Trimming removed 3 bases at V and 3 bases at J, with 8 bases between. Germline V lookup: CDR1 KGHSH, CDR2 LQKENI. CDR3 bases: TGTGCCAGCTCACCTACCTCGGACTATGGCTACACCTTC. This encodes CASSPTSDYGYTF.

The V call is TRBV19, the J call TRBJ2-3; a possible D gene is TRBD2 (6 bases). Germline CDR1 LNHDA, CDR2 SQIVND (reference sequence). The CDR3 has 14 residues. V lost 3 bases, J lost 4 bases, and 11 bases lay in between. The CDR3 reads CASSMALASDTQYF. The CDR3 nucleotides are TGTGCCAGTAGTATGGCCCTAGCGTCAGATACGCAGTATTTT.

The V call is TRBV19, the J call TRBJ2-2; 11 bases map to TRBD2. J lost 4 bases, V lost 2 bases, and 12 bases had no gene match. The CDR3 has 19 amino acids. The V gene's germline CDR1 is LNHDA and CDR2 SQIVND (reference sequence). The CDR3 DNA is TGTGCCAGTAGTATATCGGGGACTAGCGGATTACGAAGCACCGGGGAGCTGTTTTTT. This encodes CASSISGTSGLRSTGELFF.

The chain couples TRBV4-2 to TRBJ2-5, with 7 bases identical to TRBD1. With V trimmed by 4 bases and J by 1 base, 3 bases remained unmatched. The CDR3 runs to 14 residues. The germline CDR1 and CDR2 sequences are LGHNA and YNFKEQ. The CDR3 is CASSLGTAQETQYF. For the CDR3, the DNA is TGTGCCAGCAGCCTCGGGACAGCCCAAGAGACCCAGTACTTC.

The chain joins TRBV25-1 to TRBJ1-4, with D possibly TRBD1 on 6 matching bases. CDR1 is MGHDK, CDR2 SYGVNS, per germline. Trimming removed 6 bases from V and 7 bases from J, with 12 bases in between. The CDR3 is made up of 13 amino acids. The CDR3 region is CASSGQPGEKLFF. The CDR3 DNA follows: TGTGCCAGCAGCGGACAGCCAGGTGAAAAACTGTTTTTT.

With regard to this clone: This CDR3 is also generated by other DNA sequences in the sample. The chain is built from TRBV5-1 and TRBJ2-2; possible D gene TRBD2, 6 bases. In germline, CDR1 is SGHRS, CDR2 YFSETQ. V gave up 4 bases and J gave up 3 bases, with 13 bases separating them. This CDR3 has 15 residues. CDR3 amino acids: CASSPRGTDTGELFF. CDR3 bases: TGCGCCAGCAGCCCTCGGGGGACCGACACCGGGGAGCTGTTTTTT.

The CDR3 reads CASSGSGQASNEQYF. The CDR3 DNA sequence: TGTGCCAGCAGCGGATCAGGACAGGCGTCAAACGAGCAGTACTTC. The chain is built from TRBV9 and TRBJ2-7; 7 bases align to TRBD1. CDR1 is SGDLS and CDR2 is YYNGEE in the germline V gene. V was clipped by 3 bases and J by 5 bases; unmatched bases: 11. CDR3 length equals 15 residues.

The genes are TRBV9 and TRBJ2-2, with a tentative D call TRBD1 (5 bases). CDR1 and CDR2 (germline): SGDLS, YYNGEE. Trimming removed 0 bases at V and 2 bases at J, with 11 bases between. The CDR3 loop spans 16 amino acids. The DNA for the CDR3 is TGTGCCAGCAGCGTAGCTAGGGGCCGAAACACCGGGGAGCTGTTTTTT. Amino acid sequence: CASSVARGRNTGELFF. Looking up the rest from reference TRBV9 and TRBJ2-2 gives the full variable domain: DSGVTQTPKHLITATGQRVTLRCSPRSGDLSVYWYQQSLDQGLQFLIQYYNGEERAKGNILERFSAQQFPDLHSELNLSSLELGDSALYFCASSVARGRNTGELFFGEGSRLTVL.

The CDR3 nucleotides read TGCAGTGCTACGCAGATATACGAGCAGTACTTC. Its translation: CSATQIYEQYF. J is TRBJ2-7 and V is TRBV20-1; no reliable D call. The V gene's germline CDR1 is DFQATT and CDR2 SNEGSKA (reference sequence). The CDR3 extends over 11 amino acids. V lost 4 bases and J 4 bases, leaving 8 bases between the germline ends.

This clone was recorded only once. The chain carries TRBV6-5 and TRBJ2-7; 8 bases are shared with TRBD1. The CDR3 loop spans 15 amino acids. The V and J ends lost 2 bases and 4 bases, in that order; junction bases with no gene match: 7. Looked up from germline, CDR1 is MNHEY and CDR2 is SVGAGI. The CDR3, as DNA: TGTGCCAGCAGTTACAGGAGGACAGGGTCGTACGAGCAGTACTTC. Translating it yields CASSYRRTGSYEQYF.

J is TRBJ2-7 and V is TRBV7-2; possibly TRBD1 for D (6 bases). The germline V gene has CDR1 SGHTA and CDR2 FQGNSA. The ends were cut back, 1 base at V and 11 bases at J, with 18 bases in the middle. The CDR3 runs 14 residues. CDR3 sequence reads: CASSLGGLESSEYF. CDR3 DNA: TGTGCCAGCAGCTTAGGGGGGCTTGAATCTTCGGAGTACTTC. Looking up the rest from reference TRBV7-2 and TRBJ2-7 gives the full variable domain: GAGVSQSPSNKVTEKGKDVELRCDPISGHTALYWYRQSLGQGLEFLIYFQGNSAPDKSGLPSDRFSAERTGGSVSTLTIQRTQQEDSAVYLCASSLGGLESSEYFGPGTRLTVT.

The chain joins TRBV12-3 or TRBV12-4 to TRBJ1-2; D is unresolved. This CDR3 has 10 amino acids. Here the CDR3 reads CATRLYGYTF. CDR3 coding DNA: TGTGCGACGAGGCTCTATGGCTACACCTTC.

The chain carries TRBV19 and TRBJ2-3; 10 positions match TRBD1. Losses at the gene ends were 4 bases for V and 5 bases for J; bases not matched to a gene: 9. The length of the CDR3 is 16 residues. Germline V CDR1 and CDR2: LNHDA, SQIVND (reference sequence). CDR3 DNA sequence: TGTGCCAGTAGTAATTGGGGACAGGGGATGGGAGATACGCAGTATTTT. This codes for CASSNWGQGMGDTQYF. Using reference TRBV19 and TRBJ2-3 for the parts outside the CDR3, the full variable domain is DGGITQSPKYLFRKEGQNVTLSCEQNLNHDAMYWYRQDPGQGLRLIYYSQIVNDFQKGDIAEGYSVSREKKESFPLTVTSAQKNPTAFYLCASSNWGQGMGDTQYFGPGTRLTVL.

V is TRBV6-2 or TRBV6-3 and J is TRBJ1-1; TRBD1 agrees at 8 bases. CDR1 and CDR2 (germline): MNHEY, SVGEGT. V shed 5 bases and J 9 bases; nucleotides not matched to a gene: 5. CDR3 length: 12 residues. CDR3 sequence (DNA): TGTGCCAGCAGTCAACAGGGGGTGCAAGCTTTCTTT. Residues: CASSQQGVQAFF.

The rearrangement uses TRBV7-2 and TRBJ2-1; 7 bases are shared with TRBD2. The CDR3 totals 18 residues. CDR1 is SGHTA, CDR2 FQGNSA, per germline. Trimming removed 5 bases from V and 0 bases from J; junction bases left unmatched: 13. CDR3 sequence (DNA): TGTGCCAGCAGCCGCTCGGCTAGCGGACCGAGCTCCTACAATGAGCAGTTCTTC. Residues: CASSRSASGPSSYNEQFF.

This rearrangement joins TRBV6-2 or TRBV6-3 to TRBJ1-3; D may be TRBD1 (6 bases). Trimming removed 2 bases from V and 3 bases from J, with 14 bases in between. This CDR3 has 16 residues. The germline gives CDR1 MNHEY, CDR2 SVGEGT. CDR3 amino acids: CASSYIRQVCGNTIYF. As DNA, the CDR3 is TGTGCCAGCAGTTACATTCGACAGGTATGTGGAAACACCATATATTTT.

V is TRBV7-9 and J is TRBJ2-7; TRBD2 aligns across 13 bases. The J segment lost 1 base and the V segment lost 4 bases, leaving 4 bases of the junction unmatched. This CDR3 contains 16 residues. Germline V CDR1 and CDR2: SEHNR, FQNEAQ (reference sequence). CDR3 loop: CASSSGLAGSSYEQYF. The CDR3, as DNA: TGTGCCAGCAGCTCGGGACTAGCGGGATCATCCTACGAGCAGTACTTC. Filled out from reference TRBV7-9 and TRBJ2-7, the complete variable domain reads DTGVSQNPRHKITKRGQNVTFRCDPISEHNRLYWYRQTLGQGPEFLTYFQNEAQLEKSRLLSDRFSAERPKGSFSTLEIQRTEQGDSAMYLCASSSGLAGSSYEQYFGPGTRLTVT.

About this clone itself: Its ends do not fully match the called genes, so a read error is possible. This sequence joins TRBV18 and TRBJ1-6; D unresolved. The germline gives CDR1 KGHSH, CDR2 LQKENI. CDR3 size: 15 residues. CDR3 protein: CASSPQTTANSPLHF. The CDR3 nucleotides read TGTGCCAGCTCCCCACAAACCACAGCTAATTCACCCCTCCACTTT.

The chain carries TRBV12-2 and TRBJ2-5; whether TRBD2, the table's D call, matches the DNA was not checked. TRBV12-2 is a documented pseudogene. The CDR3 contains 17 residues. The CDR3 region has the DNA TGTGCAAGTCGCTTAGTTAGCGGGTTGGGTCTGTGTGAGACCCAGTACTTC. This gives the protein CASRLVSGLGLCETQYF.

This clone was counted only a few times. This chain uses TRBV11-3 with TRBJ2-7, with 8 bases identical to TRBD1. The V and J ends lost 5 bases and 6 bases, in that order; junction bases with no gene match: 15. Germline V CDR1 and CDR2: SGHNT, YENEEA. CDR3 length equals 16 residues. The CDR3 coding sequence is TGTGCCAGCAGCCCCCGGGACAGGCATCTTCCGGTCGAGCAGTACTTC. It encodes CASSPRDRHLPVEQYF.

The chain is built from TRBV6-4 and TRBJ1-2; tentatively, D is TRBD1 (6 bases). Between the trimmed V and J ends, which lost 3 bases and 8 bases, there was a span of 10 bases. CDR1 and CDR2 from the germline V gene are MRHNA and SNTAGT. This CDR3 is built from 12 residues. CDR3 bases: TGTGCCAGCAGTGAACAGGGAAGCGGCTACACCTTC. Translation gives CASSEQGSGYTF.

This chain joins TRBV19 and TRBJ2-7, with 7 positions matching TRBD2. The germline V gene encodes CDR1 LNHDA and CDR2 SQIVND (reference sequence). CDR3 length equals 15 residues. With V trimmed by 3 bases and J by 3 bases, 8 bases remained unmatched. The CDR3 bases are TGTGCCAGTAGTATGGGGGGGGAGGCATACTACGAGCAGTACTTC. The encoded protein is CASSMGGEAYYEQYF.

The table lists this clone with a few counts. This sequence joins TRBV28 and TRBJ2-4, with D uncertain. CDR1 MDHEN and CDR2 SYDVKM come from the germline V gene. With 6 bases removed from V and 6 bases from J, the gap between germline ends came to 18 bases. The CDR3 sequence is 15 residues long. The CDR3 is CASRENGLGANIQYF. Here the CDR3 DNA reads TGTGCCAGCAGAGAGAACGGGTTAGGCGCAAACATTCAGTACTTC.

The chain uses TRBV7-2 and TRBJ1-1; 9 bases map to TRBD1. The CDR3 has 15 amino acids. V gave up 3 bases and J gave up 0 bases; unmatched junction bases: 2. From germline, CDR1 is SGHTA and CDR2 FQGNSA. As DNA, the CDR3 is TGTGCCAGCAGCTTCACAGGGGGCGTGAACACTGAAGCTTTCTTT. Its protein product is CASSFTGGVNTEAFF.